This passage covers 16 T cell receptor beta chains from one sample sequenced in a study of blood T cell repertoires in COVID-19. Generated by immunoSEQ multiplex PCR, the TCRdb table keeps only in-frame clones and is missing some. The sample lists approximately 100,000 clones; under 90% were seen once. The sample comprised peripheral blood. The receptors stem from a human donor in a cohort sampled during active or convalescent COVID-19.

The rearrangement links TRBV7-2 to TRBJ1-6; TRBD1 matches 7 bases. J gave up 10 bases and V 4 bases, and 13 bases lay outside the gene matches. The CDR3 contains 16 residues. Germline CDR1 is SGHTA and CDR2 is FQGNSA. CDR3 bases: TGTGCCAGCAGCTCCGGACAGACAGGGACCATGTCACCCCTCCACTTT. This gives the protein CASSSGQTGTMSPLHF.

The chain is built from TRBV3-1 (or the pseudogene TRBV3-2) and TRBJ1-6, with D maybe TRBD1 (6 bases). Deletions cut 3 bases from V and 7 bases from J, with 13 bases between. CDR3 length: 15 amino acids. Per the germline V gene, CDR1 is LGHDT and CDR2 is YNNKEL (reference sequence). The CDR3 DNA reads TGTGCCAGCAGCCATGGGACAAGGGGGAATTCACCCCTCCACTTT. Amino acids: CASSHGTRGNSPLHF.

The chain is built from TRBV9 and TRBJ2-7; a possible D gene is TRBD1 (5 bases). This CDR3 is built from 14 residues. Germline CDR1 SGDLS, CDR2 YYNGEE. V dropped 4 bases and J dropped 3 bases, with 14 bases sitting between them. As DNA, the CDR3 is TGTGCCAGCAGCCCCCGACAGTTAGTCTACGAGCAGTACTTC. This translates into CASSPRQLVYEQYF.

This clone was seen only a few times. This chain connects TRBV4-1 to TRBJ2-7; 9 bases are a match to TRBD1. Looked up from germline, CDR1 is MGHRA and CDR2 is YSYEKL. The CDR3 is made up of 15 amino acids. The trim removed 3 bases at V and 3 bases at J, leaving 6 bases unmatched. CDR3 sequence: CASSHRTGDDYEQYF. CDR3 coding DNA: TGCGCCAGCAGCCACCGGACAGGGGATGACTACGAGCAGTACTTC.

Only one count was recorded for this clone. V usage is TRBV2 and J usage is TRBJ2-7; 8 positions match TRBD1. The CDR3 runs 16 residues. CDR1 is SNHLY and CDR2 is FYNNEI in the germline V gene. V lost 6 bases to trimming and J lost 1 base; unmatched junction nucleotides: 11. CDR3 in DNA: TGTGCCAGCAGCGCCTACCGGGACAGGCTTTCCTACGAGCAGTACTTC. Protein sequence: CASSAYRDRLSYEQYF.

The J gene is TRBJ2-7, the V gene TRBV20-1, with a possible D match to TRBD1 (5 bases). This CDR3 is 12 amino acids long. With 3 bases removed from V and 1 base from J, the gap between germline ends came to 7 bases. Germline V gene sequence: CDR1 DFQATT, CDR2 SNEGSKA (reference sequence). CDR3 residues: CSASRTSYEQYF. The CDR3 DNA follows: TGCAGTGCTAGTCGGACATCCTACGAGCAGTACTTC.

The chain combines TRBV5-5 with TRBJ2-5, with a possible D match to TRBD1 (6 bases). The CDR3 loop spans 15 amino acids. V lost 7 bases and J lost 1, with 17 bases in between. Germline loops: CDR1 SGHKS, CDR2 YYEKEE (reference sequence). The CDR3 sequence is CASDLMGTRQETQYF. The CDR3 bases are TGTGCCAGCGACCTCATGGGGACACGCCAAGAGACCCAGTACTTC.

The chain carries TRBV15 and TRBJ1-5, with D maybe TRBD1 (5 bases). V lost 0 bases and J 4 bases, leaving 16 bases between the germline ends. Per germline, CDR1 LNHNV and CDR2 YYDKDF (reference sequence). The CDR3 contains 17 residues. The CDR3 nucleotides are TGTGCCACCAGCAGAGATCGGGCAGCCGGGGGGAATCAGCCCCAGCATTTT. Translating it yields CATSRDRAAGGNQPQHF.

The chain carries TRBV7-3 and TRBJ2-3; tentatively, D is TRBD2 (6 bases). The CDR3 runs to 12 residues. The V end was cut by 3 bases, the J end by 5 bases, with 6 bases between. Germline CDR1 and CDR2: SGHTA and FQGTGA. The CDR3 sequence is CASSFGGDTQYF. The CDR3 region has the DNA TGTGCCAGCAGCTTCGGGGGAGATACGCAGTATTTT.

V and J are TRBV19 and TRBJ1-1; D uncertain. The ends were cut back, 3 bases at V and 11 bases at J, with 16 bases in the middle. Germline CDR1 and CDR2: LNHDA and SQIVND (reference sequence). This CDR3 region has 13 residues. For the CDR3, the DNA is TGTGCCAGTAGTATTAAGTCGGGTGTCGCGGCTTTCTTT. Translating it yields CASSIKSGVAAFF.

This clone occurred once. The rearrangement links TRBV6-5 to TRBJ2-3; the match to TRBD1 covers 9 bases. This CDR3 region has 14 residues. Germline V gene data show CDR1 as MNHEY and CDR2 as SVGAGI. Germline trimming cut 6 bases from V and 0 bases from J; bases unmatched to any gene: 1. CDR3 region: CASRTGGSTDTQYF. In DNA form, the CDR3 reads TGTGCCAGCAGGACAGGGGGAAGCACAGATACGCAGTATTTT.

The chain employs TRBV27 and TRBJ1-2; 9 bases fit TRBD1. The J segment lost 8 bases and the V segment lost 5 bases, leaving 12 bases of the junction unmatched. CDR1 and CDR2 (germline): MNHEY, SMNVEV (reference sequence). The CDR3 has 15 residues. The CDR3 here is CASSRLLQGAGGYTF. As DNA, the CDR3 is TGTGCCAGCAGTCGACTCCTACAGGGGGCTGGCGGCTACACCTTC.

The V and J genes are TRBV15 and TRBJ1-4, with 8 bases aligning to TRBD1. Trimming took 1 base from V and 2 from J; bases not matched to a gene: 6. This CDR3 is 17 amino acids long. Per the germline V gene, CDR1 is LNHNV and CDR2 is YYDKDF (reference sequence). The CDR3, as DNA: TGTGCCACCAGCAGAGGAGCCTGGACAGGGACTAATGAAAAACTGTTTTTT. Translation gives CATSRGAWTGTNEKLFF.

This clone was found a few times. V is TRBV28 and J is TRBJ2-7; 7 bases are a match to TRBD2. The V segment lost 1 base and the J segment 1 base; nucleotides outside the gene matches: 7. Looked up from germline, CDR1 is MDHEN and CDR2 is SYDVKM. This CDR3 is built from 16 residues. The CDR3 DNA is TGTGCCAGCAGTTTATCGCTTGGACTAGATTCCTACGAGCAGTACTTC. Protein product: CASSLSLGLDSYEQYF. The complete variable domain, with remaining parts taken from reference TRBV28 and TRBJ2-7, reads DVKVTQSSRYLVKRTGEKVFLECVQDMDHENMFWYRQDPGLGLRLIYFSYDVKMKEKGDIPEGYSVSREKKERFSLILESASTNQTSMYLCASSLSLGLDSYEQYFGPGTRLTVT.

J is TRBJ1-6 and V is TRBV3-1 (or the pseudogene TRBV3-2); 7 bases are a match to TRBD1. Trimming took 4 bases from V and 6 from J; bases not matched to a gene: 9. The CDR3 runs to 16 residues. Germline lookup yields CDR1 LGHDT and CDR2 YNNKEL (reference sequence). CDR3 DNA: TGTGCCAGCAGCCTTCAAGGACAGGTCCTTAATTCACCCCTCCACTTT. Residues: CASSLQGQVLNSPLHF.

The rearrangement joins TRBV30 to TRBJ1-1; D is perhaps TRBD1 (5 bases). CDR1 and CDR2 (germline): GTSNPN, SVGIG (reference sequence). The CDR3 is made up of 15 amino acids. V was trimmed by 3 bases and J by 0 bases, leaving 14 bases between them. CDR3 nucleotide sequence: TGTGCCTGGAGAAAAGAGACAGTTTTGAACACTGAAGCTTTCTTT. This gives the protein CAWRKETVLNTEAFF.